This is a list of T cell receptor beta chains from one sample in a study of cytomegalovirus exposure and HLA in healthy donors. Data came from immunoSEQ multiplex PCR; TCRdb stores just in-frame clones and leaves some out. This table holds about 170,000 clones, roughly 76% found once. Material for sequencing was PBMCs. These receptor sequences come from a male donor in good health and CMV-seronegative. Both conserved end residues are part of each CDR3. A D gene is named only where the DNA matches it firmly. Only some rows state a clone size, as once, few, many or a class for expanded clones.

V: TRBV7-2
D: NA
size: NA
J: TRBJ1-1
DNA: TGTGCCAGCAGCTTAGGGGCGAACACTGAAGCTTTCTTT
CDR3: CASSLGANTEAFF

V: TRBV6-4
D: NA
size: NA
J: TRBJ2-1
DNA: TGTGCCAGCAGTGACTCACAATTAAATGAGCAGTTCTTC
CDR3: CASSDSQLNEQFF

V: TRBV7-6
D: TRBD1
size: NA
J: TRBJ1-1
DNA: TGTGCCAGCAGCCCTGACAGGGATGCTGAAGCTTTCTTT
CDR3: CASSPDRDAEAFF

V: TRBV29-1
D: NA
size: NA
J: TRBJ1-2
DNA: TGCAGCTCCCTCCGAGGAATCTATGGCTACACCTTC
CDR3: CSSLRGIYGYTF

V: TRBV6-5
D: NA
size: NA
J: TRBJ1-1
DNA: TGTGCCAGCAGTTACTCGCAGGTACCCATGAACACTGAAGCTTTCTTT
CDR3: CASSYSQVPMNTEAFF

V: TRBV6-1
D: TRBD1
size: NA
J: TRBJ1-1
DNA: TGTGCCAGCAGTGGGGGGACAGGGAATAAGAACACTGAAGCTTTCTTT
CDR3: CASSGGTGNKNTEAFF

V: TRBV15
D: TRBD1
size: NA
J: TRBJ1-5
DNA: TGTGCCACCAGCAGACAGGGGGGCAATCAGCCCCAGCATTTT
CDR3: CATSRQGGNQPQHF

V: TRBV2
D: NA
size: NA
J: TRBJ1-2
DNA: TGTGCCAGTAAGGATGGGACCAGGGGAGACTATGGCTACACCTTC
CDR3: CASKDGTRGDYGYTF

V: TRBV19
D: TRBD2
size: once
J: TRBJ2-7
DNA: TGTGCCAGTAGTATGAGGCTAGCGGCCTCCTACGAGCAGTACTTC
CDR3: CASSMRLAASYEQYF

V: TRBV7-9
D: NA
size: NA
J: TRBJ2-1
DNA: TGTGCCAGCAGCCCCCCACTAGTCAAGCAGTTCTTC
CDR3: CASSPPLVKQFF

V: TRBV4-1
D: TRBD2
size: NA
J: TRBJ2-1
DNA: TGCGCCAGCAGCCAAGCCGTGACTAGCGGGGGAAGCTCCTACAATGAGCAGTTCTTC
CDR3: CASSQAVTSGGSSYNEQFF

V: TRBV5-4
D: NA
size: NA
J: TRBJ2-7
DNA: TGTGCCAGCAGCTTGGCGGGGATCCACGAGCAGTACTTC
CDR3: CASSLAGIHEQYF

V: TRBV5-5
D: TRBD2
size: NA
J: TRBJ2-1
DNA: TGTGCCAGCAGCTTAGGGCTAGCGGGGGGTCATGAGCAGTTCTTC
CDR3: CASSLGLAGGHEQFF

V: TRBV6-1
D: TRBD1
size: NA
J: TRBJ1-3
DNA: TGTGCCAGCAGGACAGGGGGCCCTGGAAACACCATATATTTT
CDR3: CASRTGGPGNTIYF

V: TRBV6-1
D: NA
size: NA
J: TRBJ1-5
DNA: TGTGCCAGCGGCGGTTGGAGCAATCAGCCCCAGCATTTT
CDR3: CASGGWSNQPQHF

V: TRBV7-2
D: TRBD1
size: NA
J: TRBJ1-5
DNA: TGTGCCAGCAGCTTAGAGACAGGGAATCAGCCCCAGCATTTT
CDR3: CASSLETGNQPQHF

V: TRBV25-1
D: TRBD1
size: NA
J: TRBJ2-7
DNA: TGTGCCAGCAGTAGAGAGGGGGCCTCAACCTACGAGCAGTACTTC
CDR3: CASSREGASTYEQYF

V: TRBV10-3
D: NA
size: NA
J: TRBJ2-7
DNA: TGTGCCATCAGTAGACAGAGCTCCTACGAGCAGTACTTC
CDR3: CAISRQSSYEQYF

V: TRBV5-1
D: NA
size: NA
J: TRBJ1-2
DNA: TGCGCCAGCAGCGCGGAGCCACCCTCTCGAAACTATGGCTACACCTTC
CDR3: CASSAEPPSRNYGYTF

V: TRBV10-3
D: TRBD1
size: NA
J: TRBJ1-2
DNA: TGTGCCATCAGTGATAGACAGGGGATCGGTGGCTACACCTTC
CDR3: CAISDRQGIGGYTF

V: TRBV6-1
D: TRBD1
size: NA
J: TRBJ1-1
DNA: TGTGCCAGCAGTCACGGACAGGGCACTGAAGCTTTCTTT
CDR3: CASSHGQGTEAFF

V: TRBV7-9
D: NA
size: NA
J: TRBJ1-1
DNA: TGTGCCAGCAGCTTAGCGGCCTGGAGAGGGAACACTGAAGCTTTCTTT
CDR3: CASSLAAWRGNTEAFF